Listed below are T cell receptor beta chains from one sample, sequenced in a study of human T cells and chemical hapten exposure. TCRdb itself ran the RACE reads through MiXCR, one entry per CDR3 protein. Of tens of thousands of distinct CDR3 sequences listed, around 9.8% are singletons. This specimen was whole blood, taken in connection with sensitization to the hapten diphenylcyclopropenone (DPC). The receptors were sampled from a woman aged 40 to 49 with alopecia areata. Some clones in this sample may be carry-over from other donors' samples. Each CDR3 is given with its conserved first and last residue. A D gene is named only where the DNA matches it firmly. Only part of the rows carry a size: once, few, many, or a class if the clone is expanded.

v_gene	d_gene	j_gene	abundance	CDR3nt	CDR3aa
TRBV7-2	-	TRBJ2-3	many	TGTGCCAGCAGCTTAATTACGGGGGCGCGGGTCACAGATACGCAGTATTTT	CASSLITGARVTDTQYF
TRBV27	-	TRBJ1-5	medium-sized	TGTGCCAGCAGTTTGCGGGGGGCGTTTGGCAATCAGCCCCAGCATTTT	CASSLRGAFGNQPQHF
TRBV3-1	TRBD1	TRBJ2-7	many	TGTGCCAGCAGCCCACACCAGGGGGAGATTGTCTACGAGCAGTACTTC	CASSPHQGEIVYEQYF
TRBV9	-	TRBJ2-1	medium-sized	TGTGCCAGCAGCGTAGAGCCAGGGTCGTACAATGAGCAGTTCTTC	CASSVEPGSYNEQFF
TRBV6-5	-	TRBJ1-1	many	TGTGCCAGCAGTTACTCGCCGGGTGTTGGCACTGAAGCTTTCTTT	CASSYSPGVGTEAFF
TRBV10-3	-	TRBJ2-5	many	TGTGCCATCAGTGAGTCAGGGGGGCCGAGAACCCAGTACTTC	CAISESGGPRTQYF
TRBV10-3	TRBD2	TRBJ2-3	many	TGTGCCATTTTAGCGGGGCTGAGCACAGATACGCAGTATTTT	CAILAGLSTDTQYF
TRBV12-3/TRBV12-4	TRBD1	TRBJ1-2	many	TGTGCCAGCAGCCCGGACAGGAACTATGGCTACACCTTC	CASSPDRNYGYTF
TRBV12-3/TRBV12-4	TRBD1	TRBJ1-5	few	TGTGCCAGCAGCCCCGGACAGGGGGCAGGGCAGCCCCAGCATTTT	CASSPGQGAGQPQHF
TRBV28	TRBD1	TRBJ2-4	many	TGTGCCAGCAGGGGGACAGGGAGGGCCAAAAACATTCAGTACTTC	CASRGTGRAKNIQYF
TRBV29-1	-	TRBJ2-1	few	TGCAGCGCCCAGACAGACAATGAGCAGTTCTTC	CSAQTDNEQFF
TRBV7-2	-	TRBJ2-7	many	TGTGCCAGCAGCTTCTGGAGCTCCTACGAGCAGTACTTC	CASSFWSSYEQYF
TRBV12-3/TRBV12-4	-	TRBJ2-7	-	TGTGCCAGCAGTGGACAAATCTCCTACGAGCAGTACTTC	CASSGQISYEQYF
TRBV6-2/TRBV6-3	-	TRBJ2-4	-	TGTGCCAGCAGTTACGCGATGAGGAACATTCAGTACTTC	CASSYAMRNIQYF